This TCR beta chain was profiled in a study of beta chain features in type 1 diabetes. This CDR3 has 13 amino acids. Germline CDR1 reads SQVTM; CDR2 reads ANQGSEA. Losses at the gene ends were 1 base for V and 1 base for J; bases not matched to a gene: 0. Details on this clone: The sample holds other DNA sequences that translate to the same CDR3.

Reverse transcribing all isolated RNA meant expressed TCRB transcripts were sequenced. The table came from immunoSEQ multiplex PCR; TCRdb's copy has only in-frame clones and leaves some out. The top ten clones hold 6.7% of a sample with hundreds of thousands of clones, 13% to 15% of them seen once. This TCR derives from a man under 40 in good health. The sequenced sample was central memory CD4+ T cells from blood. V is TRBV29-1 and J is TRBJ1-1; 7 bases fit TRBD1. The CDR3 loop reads CSVEGQGNTEAFF. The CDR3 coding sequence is TGCAGCGTTGAAGGACAGGGGAACACTGAAGCTTTCTTT.